These 13 T cell receptor beta chains came from one sample sequenced in a study of beta chain features in type 1 diabetes. Study findings and constraints: Moderate but significant shortening of TCRB CDR3s was recorded in all four CD4+ subsets from Type 1 diabetes patients.

The entirety of the isolated RNA underwent reverse transcription, so expressed TCRB transcripts were sequenced. Assay used: immunoSEQ multiplex PCR; TCRdb lists only in-frame clones, some missing. The table includes some 290,000 clones, around 24% detected once. The antigens for these receptors are not known. What was sequenced was naive CD4+ T cells from blood. These receptors all come from a woman in her 30s with type 1 diabetes.

The chain has TRBV6-5 and TRBJ2-3, with D possibly TRBD2 on 8 matching bases. The CDR3 covers 16 residues. Germline CDR1 and CDR2: MNHEY and SVGAGI. V was cut by 4 bases and J by 3 bases, with 17 bases left in between. DNA of the CDR3: TGTGCCAGCAGTTTCAAGGGGGCGGGAGGAACAGATACGCAGTATTTT. Protein: CASSFKGAGGTDTQYF.

This clone was found a few times. This rearrangement joins TRBV11-2 to TRBJ2-1, with 7 bases fitting TRBD1. The CDR3 sequence is 15 residues long. Germline V gives CDR1 SGHAT, CDR2 FQNNGV. Germline trimming cut 2 bases from V and 3 bases from J; bases unmatched to any gene: 4. The CDR3 region is CASSLTRDSYNEQFF. The CDR3 DNA reads TGTGCCAGCAGCTTAACCCGGGACAGCTACAATGAGCAGTTCTTC.

This clone was seen a few times. This chain links TRBV4-1 with TRBJ2-1; maybe TRBD2 (5 bases). Between the trimmed V and J ends, which lost 0 bases and 2 bases, there was a span of 11 bases. Germline CDR1 reads MGHRA; CDR2 reads YSYEKL. The length of the CDR3 is 16 residues. Written as DNA, the CDR3 is TGCGCCAGCAGCCAAGAACGGGGATCCGCCTACAATGAGCAGTTCTTC. It translates to CASSQERGSAYNEQFF.

The table lists this clone with a few counts. The V and J genes are TRBV11-3 and TRBJ1-1; 10 bases fit TRBD1. With 1 base clipped from V and 6 bases from J, the junction kept 2 bases outside the gene matches. Per germline, CDR1 SGHNT and CDR2 YENEEA. The CDR3 covers 14 residues. The CDR3: CASSLVTGGSEAFF. CDR3 coding DNA: TGTGCCAGCAGCTTAGTGACAGGGGGCTCTGAAGCTTTCTTT.

The chain employs TRBV5-1 and TRBJ2-7; TRBD1 is a possible D gene (5 bases). Per germline, CDR1 SGHRS and CDR2 YFSETQ. There are 16 residues in the CDR3. Trimming pared 0 bases from V and 6 bases from J, leaving 19 bases between. CDR3 loop: CASSLAQGSLRSEQYF. CDR3 in DNA: TGCGCCAGCAGCTTGGCCCAGGGAAGTCTTCGCTCCGAGCAGTACTTC.

In its sample, this clone was seen a few times. The J gene is TRBJ2-7, the V gene TRBV30; 9 bases are shared with TRBD1. This CDR3 contains 13 residues. V was clipped by 4 bases and J by 9 bases; unmatched bases: 10. Germline loops: CDR1 GTSNPN, CDR2 SVGIG (reference sequence). The CDR3 reads CAWTWGQGSLQYF. The CDR3 DNA reads TGTGCCTGGACTTGGGGACAGGGTTCTCTGCAGTACTTC.

The chain employs TRBV6-1 and TRBJ2-7; D perhaps matches TRBD1 (5 bases). Trimming pared 4 bases from V and 5 bases from J, leaving 15 bases between. CDR1 MNHNS and CDR2 SASEGT come from the germline V gene. The CDR3 has 14 amino acids. DNA for the CDR3: TGTGCCAGCAGTGCCAGCTTTTTCAGGGACGAGCAGTACTTC. This sequence encodes CASSASFFRDEQYF.

The V and J genes are TRBV11-3 and TRBJ2-1; TRBD1 matches at 7 bases. CDR1 and CDR2 from the germline V gene are SGHNT and YENEEA. The V segment lost 5 bases and the J segment 3 bases; nucleotides outside the gene matches: 10. CDR3 length equals 16 residues. The CDR3 sequence is CASSPGSGTVYNEQFF. CDR3 sequence (DNA): TGTGCCAGCAGCCCCGGTTCAGGGACAGTCTACAATGAGCAGTTCTTC.

The gene calls are TRBV2 and TRBJ2-1; 8 bases map to TRBD1. V gave up 3 bases and J gave up 4 bases; unmatched junction bases: 2. CDR3 length: 14 amino acids. CDR1 is SNHLY, CDR2 FYNNEI, per germline. The chain's CDR3 is CASSDRTGYNEQFF. Written as DNA, the CDR3 is TGTGCCAGCAGTGACAGGACAGGGTACAATGAGCAGTTCTTC. Variable domain in full (rest from reference TRBV2 and TRBJ2-1): EPEVTQTPSHQVTQMGQEVILRCVPISNHLYFYWYRQILGQKVEFLVSFYNNEISEKSEIFDDQFSVERPDGSNFTLKIRSTKLEDSAMYFCASSDRTGYNEQFFGPGTRLTVL.

The genes are TRBV11-2 and TRBJ2-1; 7 bases line up with TRBD2. V gave up 4 bases and J gave up 8 bases; unmatched junction bases: 8. CDR1 is SGHAT, CDR2 FQNNGV, per germline. There are 14 residues in the CDR3. In nucleotides, the CDR3 is TGTGCCAGCAGCTCCCCCCTACTAGCGTATGAGCAGTTCTTC. This sequence encodes CASSSPLLAYEQFF.

The chain joins TRBV7-3 to TRBJ2-3; TRBD2 matches at 11 bases. The germline V gene encodes CDR1 SGHTA and CDR2 FQGTGA. The CDR3 contains 21 residues. V gave up 0 bases and J gave up 0 bases; unmatched junction bases: 14. CDR3 sequence (DNA): TGTGCCAGCAGCTTAACTCCAGTTACTAGCGGGAGTGGGGTTAGCACAGATACGCAGTATTTT. It yields the protein CASSLTPVTSGSGVSTDTQYF.

This clone was found a few times. The chain couples TRBV30 to TRBJ2-1, with D unresolved. The CDR3 has 14 amino acids. CDR1 GTSNPN and CDR2 SVGIG come from the germline V gene (reference sequence). V was clipped by 7 bases and J by 0 bases, with 13 bases between them. In DNA form, the CDR3 reads TGTGCCTATCCACTCAGAGGCTCCTACAATGAGCAGTTCTTC. Translated: CAYPLRGSYNEQFF. Together with reference TRBV30 and TRBJ2-1, the CDR3 gives the full variable domain: SQTIHQWPATLVQPVGSPLSLECTVEGTSNPNLYWYRQAAGRGLQLLFYSVGIGQISSEVPQNLSASRPQDRQFILSSKKLLLSDSGFYLCAYPLRGSYNEQFFGPGTRLTVL.

This clone was recorded a few times. The rearrangement uses TRBV10-2 and TRBJ2-7; D is perhaps TRBD2 (6 bases). Germline V gives CDR1 WSHSY, CDR2 SAAADI. Deletions cut 7 bases from V and 4 bases from J, with 17 bases between. The CDR3 totals 14 residues. The CDR3 region has the DNA TGCGCCAGCATCACGTCCGGGAGTTATTACGAGCAGTACTTC. It yields the protein CASITSGSYYEQYF.